These 29 T cell receptor beta chains were sequenced from one sample in a study of cytomegalovirus exposure and HLA in healthy donors. The PCR was carried out with 60 Vbeta primers and 13 Jbeta primers. TCRdb's copy holds only in-frame clones and misses some; the assay was immunoSEQ multiplex PCR. Of 200,000 or so clones in the sample, 76% were seen once. Sequencing used PBMCs. Receptors were obtained from a man younger than 35 in good health and CMV-seronegative.

The chain combines TRBV6-6 with TRBJ1-2; no definite D call. Germline CDR1 reads MNHNY; CDR2 reads SVGAGI (reference sequence). V was cut by 0 bases and J by 6 bases, with 11 bases left in between. The CDR3 is 14 residues long. In nucleotides, the CDR3 is TGTGCCAGCAGTTACTCGATATATCCGGATGGCTACACCTTC. It yields the protein CASSYSIYPDGYTF.

The chain is built from TRBV25-1 and TRBJ2-7; 8 bases line up with TRBD1. The CDR3 is made up of 15 amino acids. The V gene's germline CDR1 is MGHDK and CDR2 SYGVNS. Germline trimming cut 5 bases from V and 2 bases from J; bases unmatched to any gene: 8. The CDR3 loop is CASSSRDRKAYEQYF. CDR3 coding DNA: TGTGCCAGCAGTTCGCGGGACAGGAAGGCCTACGAGCAGTACTTC.

In its sample, this clone was seen a few times. The gene calls are TRBV28 and TRBJ2-5; D unclear. The CDR3 is made up of 13 amino acids. Germline assignment: CDR1 MDHEN and CDR2 SYDVKM. Between the trimmed V and J ends, which lost 3 bases and 1 base, there was a span of 6 bases. The chain's CDR3 is CASSFVFQETQYF. CDR3 sequence (DNA): TGTGCCAGCAGTTTCGTATTCCAAGAGACCCAGTACTTC.

The chain recombines TRBV4-1 with TRBJ2-5; TRBD2 aligns across 8 bases. This CDR3 region has 16 residues. The V segment lost 3 bases and the J segment 5 bases; nucleotides outside the gene matches: 11. CDR1 and CDR2 from the germline V gene are MGHRA and YSYEKL. The CDR3: CASSHPSSGSWETQYF. For the CDR3, the DNA is TGCGCCAGCAGCCATCCTTCCAGCGGGAGTTGGGAGACCCAGTACTTC.

This clone was observed once. The V and J genes are TRBV6-5 and TRBJ2-7; the D gene is possibly TRBD1 (6 bases). CDR1 and CDR2 (germline): MNHEY, SVGAGI. This CDR3 contains 13 residues. Between the trimmed V and J ends, which lost 5 bases and 3 bases, there was a span of 11 bases. The CDR3 sequence is CASSGDTSYEQYF. CDR3 DNA sequence: TGTGCCAGCAGTGGGGACACCAGCTACGAGCAGTACTTC.

This clone turned up a few times. The gene calls are TRBV6-5 and TRBJ2-7; 8 bases fit TRBD1. Germline CDR1 is MNHEY and CDR2 is SVGAGI. The CDR3 has 14 amino acids. With V trimmed by 4 bases and J by 0 bases, 2 bases remained unmatched. CDR3 bases: TGTGCCAGCAGTTCAGACAGGGGCTCCTACGAGCAGTACTTC. Its translation is CASSSDRGSYEQYF.

This rearrangement joins TRBV10-1 to TRBJ2-3; 7 bases map to TRBD2. After removal of 1 base from V and 0 bases from J, the junction contained 4 bases not matched to a gene. CDR3 length equals 16 residues. Germline CDR1 and CDR2: WNHNN and SYGVQD (reference sequence). The CDR3, as DNA: TGCGCCAGCAGTGAGTTTCTAGCGGAGAGCACAGATACGCAGTATTTT. As protein: CASSEFLAESTDTQYF.

This clone was detected once. The chain joins TRBV6-1 to TRBJ2-7; 8 bases fit TRBD1. The germline CDR1 and CDR2 sequences are MNHNS and SASEGT. J lost 4 bases, V lost 6 bases, and 11 bases had no gene match. This CDR3 is 15 amino acids long. The CDR3 bases are TGTGCCAGCAGACACCCGGGACAGGCAGGGTACGAGCAGTACTTC. Translation gives CASRHPGQAGYEQYF.

The chain couples TRBV4-1 to TRBJ2-7; 7 positions match TRBD2. Per germline, CDR1 MGHRA and CDR2 YSYEKL. The length of the CDR3 is 15 residues. Trimming took 3 bases from V and 0 from J; bases not matched to a gene: 5. DNA of the CDR3: TGCGCCAGCAGCCACAATAGCGGGCCCTCCTACGAGCAGTACTTC. Residues: CASSHNSGPSYEQYF.

Here the CDR3 DNA reads TGTGCCACCAGCAGAGAACGAGCGGGAGGGCCTGGCGAATATTTT. Translating it yields CATSRERAGGPGEYF. The chain recombines TRBV15 with TRBJ2-3, with 10 bases lining up with TRBD2. From germline, CDR1 is LNHNV and CDR2 YYDKDF (reference sequence). The CDR3 consists of 15 residues. V lost 0 bases to trimming and J lost 15 bases; unmatched junction nucleotides: 12.

This clone was counted between two and nine times. This sequence joins TRBV7-3 and TRBJ2-3; D is perhaps TRBD1 (5 bases). Trimming shortened V by 5 bases and J by 6 bases, and 12 bases separated the two germline ends. The CDR3 is made up of 13 amino acids. CDR1 and CDR2 (germline): SGHTA, FQGTGA. Here the CDR3 DNA reads TGTGCCAGCAGCGCCTATGGGGCGGATACGCAGTATTTT. Residues: CASSAYGADTQYF.

This sequence joins TRBV7-9 and TRBJ1-3; D is uncertain. This CDR3 spans 18 amino acids. Trimming took off 4 bases at V and 4 bases at J, with 23 bases between the two ends. Looked up from germline, CDR1 is SEHNR and CDR2 is FQNEAQ (reference sequence). In nucleotides, the CDR3 is TGTGCCAGCAGCTCCGGAGGCCCCTATAGGAGGGCGGGAAACACCATATATTTT. Translated: CASSSGGPYRRAGNTIYF.

This clone has just a few counts. The chain has TRBV28 and TRBJ2-1; D is possibly TRBD2 (6 bases). Trimming removed 5 bases from V and 7 bases from J, with 18 bases in between. The CDR3 runs to 15 residues. Germline values: CDR1 MDHEN, CDR2 SYDVKM. This chain's CDR3 is CASSPAPRGANEQFF. As DNA, the CDR3 is TGTGCCAGCAGTCCCGCCCCCCGCGGGGCAAATGAGCAGTTCTTC.

The chain's CDR3 is CTSSHIPGGPIGTDTQYF. The CDR3 DNA reads as TGCACCAGCAGCCATATTCCAGGGGGGCCCATAGGCACAGATACGCAGTATTTT. V usage is TRBV1 and J usage is TRBJ2-3; the table calls TRBD1, which could not be checked here. TRBV1 is classified as a pseudogene. The CDR3 has 18 residues.

V usage is TRBV7-8 and J usage is TRBJ2-1, with 8 bases identical to TRBD2. V lost 5 bases, J lost 0 bases, and 15 bases stayed unmatched. Germline CDR1 SGHVS, CDR2 FQNEAQ. The CDR3 is 19 amino acids. The CDR3 protein is CASSPAATLAASSYNEQFF. DNA of the CDR3: TGTGCCAGCAGCCCAGCGGCTACACTAGCGGCGAGCTCCTACAATGAGCAGTTCTTC.

The chain combines TRBV5-1 with TRBJ2-5; 8 positions agree with TRBD1. The trim removed 7 bases at V and 4 bases at J, leaving 9 bases unmatched. In germline, CDR1 is SGHRS, CDR2 YFSETQ. The CDR3 consists of 14 residues. CDR3 nucleotide sequence: TGCGCCAGCTGTTTCGGACAGGGTGCAGAGACCCAGTACTTC. It codes for CASCFGQGAETQYF.

This clone was seen a single time. The chain couples TRBV18 to TRBJ1-5; 10 bases match TRBD1. In germline, CDR1 is KGHSH, CDR2 LQKENI. This CDR3 contains 17 residues. V was clipped by 2 bases and J by 2 bases; unmatched bases: 6. The CDR3 DNA is TGTGCCAGCTCACCAGAGACAGGGGGCTCGGGCAATCAGCCCCAGCATTTT. This translates into CASSPETGGSGNQPQHF.

The rearrangement links TRBV5-1 to TRBJ2-7, with 11 bases lining up with TRBD2. This CDR3 comprises 14 residues. J gave up 3 bases and V 4 bases, and 3 bases lay outside the gene matches. Germline-derived CDR1 and CDR2 are SGHRS and YFSETQ. DNA for the CDR3: TGCGCCAGCAGCCTGACTAGCGGGGACTACGAGCAGTACTTC. Amino acid sequence: CASSLTSGDYEQYF.

This chain joins TRBV7-2 and TRBJ2-5, with D perhaps TRBD2 (7 bases). Trimming removed 7 bases from V and 1 base from J, with 22 bases in between. The germline CDR1 and CDR2 sequences are SGHTA and FQGNSA. The CDR3 totals 17 residues. In nucleotides, the CDR3 is TGTGCCAGCACCAAAGGGGGAGCTAGCGGAATCCAAGAGACCCAGTACTTC. This gives the protein CASTKGGASGIQETQYF.

The gene calls are TRBV19 and TRBJ2-7, with 12 bases identical to TRBD2. After removal of 4 bases from V and 4 bases from J, the junction contained 17 bases not matched to a gene. The germline V gene encodes CDR1 LNHDA and CDR2 SQIVND (reference sequence). The CDR3 is 19 residues long. CDR3 residues: CASSTVQGPGLAGRYEQYF. The CDR3 DNA reads as TGTGCCAGTAGTACCGTCCAGGGGCCGGGACTAGCGGGCCGGTACGAGCAGTACTTC.

The chain is built from TRBV14 and TRBJ2-5; 9 bases align to TRBD2. CDR3 length: 16 residues. Germline V lookup: CDR1 SGHDN, CDR2 FVKESK. V was clipped by 4 bases and J by 2 bases; unmatched bases: 8. The CDR3 coding sequence is TGTGCCAGCAGCCCCCTAGCGGGAAAAGGTCAAGAGACCCAGTACTTC. Protein product: CASSPLAGKGQETQYF.

The chain couples TRBV30 to TRBJ1-1; D is unresolved. The length of the CDR3 is 10 residues. From germline, CDR1 is GTSNPN and CDR2 SVGIG (reference sequence). The germline V and J ends were trimmed by 3 bases and 8 bases, with 7 bases remaining between them. The CDR3 DNA follows: TGTGCCTGGAGCCCTCTAGAAGCTTTCTTT. Its protein product is CAWSPLEAFF.

The rearrangement links TRBV6-4 to TRBJ2-2; the match to TRBD1 covers 7 bases. The CDR3 length is 14 residues. Trimming at V came to 6 bases and at J to 8 bases, leaving 9 bases not matched to a gene. Per germline, CDR1 MRHNA and CDR2 SNTAGT. CDR3 coding DNA: TGTGCCAGCAGCGCTAGCAAGGGGGCTGGGGAGCTGTTTTTT. Its protein product is CASSASKGAGELFF.

The chain couples TRBV7-9 to TRBJ2-1; 8 nucleotides agree with TRBD2. The germline CDR1 and CDR2 sequences are SEHNR and FQNEAQ (reference sequence). The CDR3 has 16 residues. V shed 8 bases and J 6 bases; nucleotides not matched to a gene: 15. Written as DNA, the CDR3 is TGTGCCAGCTTGGGGATAGCGGGACCGCGGATCAATGAGCAGTTCTTC. This encodes CASLGIAGPRINEQFF.

J is TRBJ2-7 and V is TRBV30; D remains unclear. This CDR3 has 11 residues. Trimming took 3 bases from V and 5 from J, leaving 8 bases between them. Germline V gene sequence: CDR1 GTSNPN, CDR2 SVGIG (reference sequence). DNA of the CDR3: TGTGCCTGGAGCGAGGCGAACGAGCAGTACTTC. Translating gives CAWSEANEQYF. Variable domain in full (rest from reference TRBV30 and TRBJ2-7): SQTIHQWPATLVQPVGSPLSLECTVEGTSNPNLYWYRQAAGRGLQLLFYSVGIGQISSEVPQNLSASRPQDRQFILSSKKLLLSDSGFYLCAWSEANEQYFGPGTRLTVT.

About this clone itself: At one end, the junction sequence differs from germline, possibly due to a read error. The CDR3 loop reads CASSQYQGSHEQYF. CDR3 nucleotides: TGTGCCAGCAGCCAATACCAGGGCTCCCACGAGCAGTACTTC. This rearrangement joins TRBV9 to TRBJ2-7, with a possible D match to TRBD1 (5 bases). CDR1 is SGDLS and CDR2 is YYNGEE in the germline V gene. The CDR3 is 14 residues long.

This chain uses TRBV7-9 with TRBJ2-2; D possibly corresponds to TRBD2 (6 bases). Germline V gene sequence: CDR1 SEHNR, CDR2 FQNEAQ (reference sequence). Trimming cost V 8 bases and J 2 bases, with 9 bases left between them. This CDR3 has 13 residues. CDR3 amino acids: CASASVNTGELFF. The CDR3 bases are TGTGCCAGCGCTAGCGTAAACACCGGGGAGCTGTTTTTT.

This clone has only a few counts. The J gene is TRBJ2-7, the V gene TRBV30, with 16 positions matching TRBD2. Germline trimming cut 2 bases from V and 0 bases from J; bases unmatched to any gene: 22. Per the germline V gene, CDR1 is GTSNPN and CDR2 is SVGIG (reference sequence). The CDR3 has 23 residues. CDR3 loop: CAWSSILQPFGTSGRASSYEQYF. The CDR3, as DNA: TGTGCCTGGAGTTCGATCCTCCAGCCCTTTGGGACTAGCGGGAGGGCTAGCTCCTACGAGCAGTACTTC.

The rearrangement uses TRBV23-1 and TRBJ2-7; a weak D match, TRBD1 (6 bases). TRBV23-1 is labeled an ORF, and its function is uncertain. CDR3 length: 14 amino acids. V was clipped by 8 bases and J by 2 bases, with 16 bases between them. The CDR3 nucleotides read TGCGCCAGCGCTTCTACAGGGTTTCCCTACGAGCAGTACTTC. This gives the protein CASASTGFPYEQYF.